This TCR beta chain is drawn from a study of blood T cell repertoires in COVID-19 (TCRdb year 2020). Notes on the research overall: Samples covering the acute and convalescent phases of COVID-19 were provided by collaborators in the United States, Italy and Spain. The material from the prospective study consisted of cDNA or gDNA derived from T cells, B-cell-depleted T cells, or PBMCs. Deeply sampled blood TCRbeta repertoires from subjects exposed to, actively infected with, or recovered from COVID-19 were included in the dataset. A freely available public database, intended as a resource for researchers studying the immune response to SARS-CoV-2, is where the repertoires were released. The samples were drawn from two sources: the first 160 participants of the ongoing ImmuneRACE study, and 1,200 or so subjects contributed by 6 global collaborators. The sample metadata nearly always contained a de-identified subject ID, COVID-19 status, age in years and sex. Where available, HLA class I and class II types were taken from metadata supplied by the sample provider and were not determined by assay-based typing. Overall study results and their limits: The amount of clinical and demographic metadata varied by source and participant and was provided uncurated.

Including the terminal cysteine and phenylalanine, the CDR3 comprises 15 residues. Of the read, only the CDR3 DNA is kept; its 45 bases are in frame from base 1. Looking up the germline V gene yields CDR1 SGHRS and CDR2 YFSETQ. V is pared back by 4 bases and J by 2 bases, with 15 bases lying between the germline termini. To note about this clone: It lacks a known antigen. Per-nucleotide qualities are absent, and no much larger clonotype sits a single base away.

TCRbeta CDR3 regions were amplified from genomic DNA using the immunoSEQ Assay, a bias-controlled multiplex PCR. The study's processing was this. Nucleated cell counts per sample were estimated from amplification of reference gene primers within the assay. To quantify the absolute abundance of each unique TCRbeta CDR3 rearrangement, sequence reads were collapsed and filtered. For each sample, productive Simpson clonality was calculated as the square root of Simpson's diversity index across productive rearrangements. TCRdb holds this immuneACCESS table with in-frame rearrangements only. Some clones are missing; in checked studies, unresolved V genes explain under half, and the rest has no known cause. Clonal size and the V and J genes are those of that table, whereas D and trimming came from the DNA. The sample has more than 200,000 clones on record, approximately 90% of them singletons. The ten largest clonotypes hold 4.1% of the sample.

In the prospective study, participants were roughly 18 to 95 years old, resided in 24 geographic areas of the United States, and were enrolled through a virtual design. To assign participants to cohorts, the prospective study relied on clinical history that participants themselves reported in a screening survey and a study questionnaire. For ImmuneRACE Cohort 3, a participant was defined as recovered based on two consecutive negative NP/OP PCR tests, clearance by a healthcare professional, or resolution of symptoms. In the prospective study, whole blood, serum and a nasopharyngeal or oropharyngeal swab were collected from each participant by mobile phlebotomists. Additional blood draws and questionnaires over an approximately two-month period could optionally be provided by prospective study participants. Before DNA extraction, blood samples from the prospective study were shipped at room temperature or frozen.

Sequences were obtained from PBMCs or T cells enriched from blood (not recorded which). The receptor comes from a woman aged 25 to 39 who had recovered from COVID-19. The V and J genes are TRBV5-1 and TRBJ1-1; the D gene is perhaps TRBD1, from 6 matching bases. The nucleotide sequence is TGCGCCAGCAGCCTCGGACAGAACTTAAACACTGAAGCTTTCTTT. Protein translation: CASSLGQNLNTEAFF.